This passage covers 8 T cell receptor beta chains from one sample sequenced in a study of blood T cell repertoires in COVID-19. The table came from immunoSEQ multiplex PCR; TCRdb's copy has only in-frame clones and leaves some out. The sample has some 220,000 clones; roughly 81% are singletons. Sequencing was performed on peripheral blood. These receptors all stem from a man aged 50-60 years who had recovered from COVID-19.

The chain combines TRBV7-2 with TRBJ2-7; no clear D gene. V was pared by 4 bases and J by 1 base, with 14 bases between. The germline V gene has CDR1 SGHTA and CDR2 FQGNSA. This CDR3 spans 15 amino acids. CDR3 sequence (DNA): TGTGCCAGCAGCTCCCAGGTCACAGTGTCCTACGAGCAGTACTTC. It yields the protein CASSSQVTVSYEQYF.

CDR3 region: CSASKDFTYEQYF. The CDR3 nucleotides are TGCAGTGCTAGTAAGGACTTCACTTACGAGCAGTACTTC. The V call is TRBV20-1, the J call TRBJ2-7; possibly TRBD2 for D (5 bases). The CDR3 extends over 13 amino acids. CDR1 is DFQATT and CDR2 is SNEGSKA in the germline V gene (reference sequence). Deletions cut 3 bases from V and 4 bases from J, with 13 bases between.

The J gene is TRBJ2-5, the V gene TRBV11-1; maybe TRBD1 (5 bases). The CDR3 contains 14 residues. With 3 bases removed from V and 1 base from J, the gap between germline ends came to 9 bases. Germline lookup yields CDR1 SGHAT and CDR2 FQDESV (reference sequence). CDR3 sequence: CASSFREFQETQYF. As DNA, the CDR3 is TGTGCCAGCAGCTTCAGGGAATTCCAAGAGACCCAGTACTTC.

CDR3 DNA sequence: TGTGCCAGCAGCCGGGACAGGCAAGAGACCCAGTACTTC. As protein: CASSRDRQETQYF. V is TRBV5-5 and J is TRBJ2-5; TRBD1 aligns across 8 bases. V shed 4 bases, J shed 2 bases, and the junction held 1 base outside the gene matches. Germline V gene sequence: CDR1 SGHKS, CDR2 YYEKEE (reference sequence). This CDR3 spans 13 amino acids.

V is TRBV2 and J is TRBJ2-1; D is perhaps TRBD1 (5 bases). The CDR3 is made up of 13 amino acids. Germline V gene lookup returns CDR1 SNHLY and CDR2 FYNNEI. The V and J ends lost 11 bases and 6 bases respectively, with 17 bases between them. The CDR3 protein is CALKGQGSNEQFF. In nucleotides, the CDR3 is TGTGCCTTGAAGGGCCAGGGAAGCAATGAGCAGTTCTTC.

This clone occurred once. The rearrangement links TRBV14 to TRBJ2-3; tentatively, D is TRBD2 (6 bases). This CDR3 contains 12 residues. In germline, CDR1 is SGHDN, CDR2 FVKESK. The V gene lost 4 bases and the J gene lost 10 bases, with 12 bases spanning the gap. This CDR3 reads CASSPAGGPQYF. Written as DNA, the CDR3 is TGTGCCAGCAGCCCAGCGGGCGGCCCGCAGTATTTT.

This clone appeared a few times. Other DNA sequences in the same sample also yield this CDR3. The genes are TRBV7-9 and TRBJ1-1; D unresolved. CDR3 length: 13 amino acids. Germline CDR1 and CDR2: SEHNR and FQNEAQ (reference sequence). Trimming shortened V by 1 base and J by 3 bases, and 6 bases separated the two germline ends. CDR3 in DNA: TGTGCCAGCAGCTTAGTGTCGGACACTGAAGCTTTCTTT. This gives the protein CASSLVSDTEAFF.

J is TRBJ2-1 and V is TRBV28; 12 bases align to TRBD1. V shed 5 bases and J 8 bases; nucleotides not matched to a gene: 7. Germline CDR1 is MDHEN and CDR2 is SYDVKM. The CDR3 runs 15 residues. The CDR3 sequence: CASSPPGQGAHEQFF. The CDR3 DNA reads TGTGCCAGCAGTCCACCGGGACAGGGGGCCCATGAGCAGTTCTTC.